Shown below are 23 T cell receptor beta chains from a single sample sequenced in a study of blood T cell repertoires in COVID-19. This table comes from immunoSEQ multiplex PCR, and its TCRdb copy is limited to in-frame clones, with some not included. In the table there are 130,000 to 150,000 clones, approximately 80% of which are singletons. What was sequenced was peripheral blood. These receptors were taken from a woman aged 80 or over in a cohort sampled during active or convalescent COVID-19.

This clone occurred once. The CDR3 DNA follows: TGTGCCAGCAGTTACTCCATTGCAGGGGGCGGCTACACCTTC. This translates into CASSYSIAGGGYTF. The V call is TRBV6-5, the J call TRBJ1-2; TRBD1 agrees at 8 bases. V shed 0 bases, J shed 8 bases, and the junction held 5 bases outside the gene matches. CDR1 is MNHEY and CDR2 is SVGAGI in the germline V gene. There are 14 residues in the CDR3.

This chain uses TRBV10-3 with TRBJ1-2, with TRBD1 matching over 8 bases. The ends lost 6 bases at V and 8 bases at J; junction bases unmatched: 8. Germline CDR1 and CDR2: ENHRY and SYGVKD. The CDR3 extends over 13 amino acids. The CDR3 DNA reads TGTGCCATCAGGATTACAGGGGGAGGGGGCTACACCTTC. The encoded protein is CAIRITGGGGYTF.

This chain links TRBV7-9 with TRBJ1-2, with D possibly TRBD1 on 5 matching bases. Germline V lookup: CDR1 SEHNR, CDR2 FQNEAQ (reference sequence). V was pared by 0 bases and J by 2 bases, with 10 bases between. This CDR3 has 15 amino acids. The CDR3 nucleotides read TGTGCCAGCAGCTTAGCCCAGACAGAAAACTATGGCTACACCTTC. Its translation is CASSLAQTENYGYTF.

V usage is TRBV1 and J usage is TRBJ2-3; TRBD2 is the table's D call, not checked against the DNA. TRBV1 is designated a pseudogene. This CDR3 has 20 amino acids. The chain's CDR3 is CTSSRITRLTSGGLTDTQYF. The DNA for the CDR3 is TGCACCAGCAGCCGGATAACCCGCCTAACTAGCGGGGGGCTTACAGATACGCAGTATTTT.

This clone was detected a few times. The gene calls are TRBV4-1 and TRBJ1-1; D remains ambiguous. Trimming took off 1 base at V and 3 bases at J, with 6 bases between the two ends. The germline CDR1 and CDR2 sequences are MGHRA and YSYEKL. The CDR3 has 13 amino acids. CDR3 sequence: CASSQVVDTEAFF. The CDR3 coding sequence is TGCGCCAGCAGCCAAGTTGTAGACACTGAAGCTTTCTTT.

This sequence joins TRBV7-9 and TRBJ1-6; D is unclear. V shed 4 bases and J shed 9 bases, with 19 bases lying between them. The CDR3 sequence is 16 residues long. Germline CDR1 reads SEHNR; CDR2 reads FQNEAQ (reference sequence). This CDR3 is CASSSNPSVRGSPLHF. The CDR3 DNA sequence: TGTGCCAGCAGCTCGAACCCTTCAGTGCGGGGTTCACCCCTCCACTTT. Using reference TRBV7-9 and TRBJ1-6 for the parts outside the CDR3, the full variable domain is DTGVSQNPRHKITKRGQNVTFRCDPISEHNRLYWYRQTLGQGPEFLTYFQNEAQLEKSRLLSDRFSAERPKGSFSTLEIQRTEQGDSAMYLCASSSNPSVRGSPLHFGNGTRLTVT.

The rearrangement uses TRBV19 and TRBJ2-5, with D perhaps TRBD1 (6 bases). Trimming shortened V by 5 bases and J by 4 bases, and 14 bases separated the two germline ends. Germline V lookup: CDR1 LNHDA, CDR2 SQIVND (reference sequence). This CDR3 is built from 14 residues. CDR3: CASSDTGWRETQYF. In DNA form, the CDR3 reads TGTGCCAGTAGTGATACAGGGTGGAGAGAGACCCAGTACTTC. Full variable domain (missing parts from reference TRBV19 and TRBJ2-5): DGGITQSPKYLFRKEGQNVTLSCEQNLNHDAMYWYRQDPGQGLRLIYYSQIVNDFQKGDIAEGYSVSREKKESFPLTVTSAQKNPTAFYLCASSDTGWRETQYFGPGTRLLVL.

The chain is built from TRBV5-1 and TRBJ1-2; TRBD1 might be the D (6 bases). The CDR3 length is 14 residues. The germline V gene has CDR1 SGHRS and CDR2 YFSETQ. The V and J ends lost 4 bases and 0 bases respectively, with 10 bases between them. The CDR3 protein is CASSGTPTNYGYTF. In nucleotides, the CDR3 is TGCGCCAGCAGCGGGACACCGACTAACTATGGCTACACCTTC.

The chain recombines TRBV12-3 or TRBV12-4 with TRBJ1-2; D gene ambiguous. The CDR3 covers 13 residues. V lost 7 bases to trimming and J lost 2 bases, with 11 bases between them. The CDR3 reads CASTPQKNYGYTF. CDR3 bases: TGTGCCAGCACCCCGCAGAAAAACTATGGCTACACCTTC.

This rearrangement joins TRBV7-9 to TRBJ1-2; 7 bases line up with TRBD1. CDR1 is SEHNR, CDR2 FQNEAQ, per germline (reference sequence). Trimming at V came to 1 base and at J to 7 bases, leaving 9 bases not matched to a gene. The CDR3 runs 15 residues. CDR3 DNA sequence: TGTGCCAGCAGCTTAGACGTGACAGGGCACGGTGGCTACACCTTC. This sequence encodes CASSLDVTGHGGYTF.

The CDR3 region is CASSLQAVKNTEAFF. In nucleotides, the CDR3 is TGTGCCAGCAGCTTACAGGCAGTTAAGAACACTGAAGCTTTCTTT. The rearrangement joins TRBV7-3 to TRBJ1-1; D is undetermined. V was pared by 2 bases and J by 1 base, with 11 bases between. Germline assignment: CDR1 SGHTA and CDR2 FQGTGA. This CDR3 has 15 residues.

The rearrangement uses TRBV27 and TRBJ2-7; 9 bases are shared with TRBD2. The CDR3 length is 15 residues. Trimming removed 4 bases from V and 3 bases from J; junction bases left unmatched: 7. CDR1 and CDR2 (germline): MNHEY, SMNVEV (reference sequence). The CDR3 region has the DNA TGTGCCAGCAGTTCCTTAGCGGGGGCCTTCTACGAGCAGTACGTC. Translating gives CASSSLAGAFYEQYV.

The table lists this clone with a count of one. This rearrangement joins TRBV29-1 to TRBJ1-2; 9 nucleotides match TRBD1. The germline V gene encodes CDR1 SQVTM and CDR2 ANQGSEA. This CDR3 is 14 amino acids long. V shed 1 base and J 4 bases; nucleotides not matched to a gene: 4. The CDR3 DNA reads TGCAGCGTTGAAGGGACAGGGGCAGCCTATGGCTACACCTTC. Encoded protein: CSVEGTGAAYGYTF.

This clone was recorded a few times. CDR3 loop: CASSLGGAYNEQFF. CDR3 coding DNA: TGCGCCAGCAGCTTGGGCGGGGCCTACAATGAGCAGTTCTTC. This chain connects TRBV5-1 to TRBJ2-1; possibly TRBD2 for D (6 bases). Germline V gene data show CDR1 as SGHRS and CDR2 as YFSETQ. The CDR3 extends over 14 amino acids. Trimming took off 0 bases at V and 2 bases at J, with 6 bases between the two ends.

V usage is TRBV2 and J usage is TRBJ1-6; D unclear. The germline gives CDR1 SNHLY, CDR2 FYNNEI. This CDR3 is built from 16 residues. Trimming removed 2 bases from V and 0 bases from J, with 8 bases in between. The CDR3, as DNA: TGTGCCAGCAGTGAACTGCGTAGCTCCTATAATTCACCCCTCCACTTT. It codes for CASSELRSSYNSPLHF.

The chain is built from TRBV4-3 and TRBJ2-5; TRBD2 matches 8 bases. Germline values: CDR1 LGHNA, CDR2 YSLEER. The V gene end was trimmed by 0 bases and the J gene end by 7 bases; junction bases not matched to a gene: 7. The CDR3 totals 15 residues. The CDR3 DNA reads TGCGCCAGCAGCCAAGATAACCTGGCGGGAGGGACCCAGTACTTC. It encodes CASSQDNLAGGTQYF.

Written as DNA, the CDR3 is TGTGCCAGCTCACCACCTGGGACAGTCGAGCAGTTCTTC. This sequence encodes CASSPPGTVEQFF. The V and J genes are TRBV18 and TRBJ2-1, with 7 nucleotides matching TRBD1. The junction had 3 bases not matched to a gene; V was cut back by 0 bases and J by 10 bases. CDR1 is KGHSH, CDR2 LQKENI, per germline. CDR3 length equals 13 residues.

The chain carries TRBV6-2 or TRBV6-3 and TRBJ2-2, with TRBD2 identical over 10 bases. This CDR3 contains 17 residues. Germline trimming cut 2 bases from V and 3 bases from J; bases unmatched to any gene: 6. Germline CDR1 is MNHEY and CDR2 is SVGEGT. CDR3 DNA sequence: TGTGCCAGCAGTTACCTAACTAGCGGGGACTACACCGGGGAGCTGTTTTTT. Translation: CASSYLTSGDYTGELFF.

The rearrangement uses TRBV4-1 and TRBJ2-7; 9 bases line up with TRBD1. V shed 1 base and J 3 bases; nucleotides not matched to a gene: 7. This CDR3 is built from 16 residues. Germline lookup yields CDR1 MGHRA and CDR2 YSYEKL. The CDR3 spells CASSQARDREYYEQYV. DNA of the CDR3: TGCGCCAGCAGCCAAGCCCGGGACAGGGAGTACTACGAGCAGTACGTC.

This clone was detected once. The chain carries TRBV28 and TRBJ2-2, with D possibly TRBD1 on 5 matching bases. This CDR3 is 17 amino acids long. Germline lookup yields CDR1 MDHEN and CDR2 SYDVKM. V lost 6 bases, J lost 1 base, and 18 bases lay in between. This CDR3 reads CASSVPLGAGNTGELFF. In DNA, the CDR3 is TGTGCCAGCAGCGTTCCCTTAGGGGCAGGGAACACCGGGGAGCTGTTTTTT.

The chain employs TRBV5-8 and TRBJ2-1; tentative D call: TRBD1 (5 bases). CDR3 length: 13 residues. Trimming cost V 9 bases and J 6 bases, with 16 bases left between them. In germline, CDR1 is SGHTS, CDR2 YDEGEE. In nucleotides, the CDR3 is TGTGCCACCAGGGTCCGGGTGGGCAATGAGCAGTTCTTC. Residues: CATRVRVGNEQFF.

This clone was seen a handful of times. The chain carries TRBV6-5 and TRBJ1-5; tentatively, D is TRBD1 (6 bases). Deletions cut 6 bases from V and 1 base from J, with 13 bases between. The germline V gene encodes CDR1 MNHEY and CDR2 SVGAGI. This CDR3 region has 15 residues. The CDR3 spells CASRGNRVSNQPQHF. CDR3 in DNA: TGTGCCAGCAGAGGAAACAGGGTAAGCAATCAGCCCCAGCATTTT.

This clone was seen a single time. The chain links TRBV29-1 to TRBJ2-5; a weak D match, TRBD2 (6 bases). In germline, CDR1 is SQVTM, CDR2 ANQGSEA. V gave up 1 base and J gave up 1 base, with 10 bases separating them. The CDR3 consists of 14 residues. The CDR3: CSVEGRAAQETQYF. The DNA for the CDR3 is TGCAGCGTTGAAGGGAGGGCGGCCCAAGAGACCCAGTACTTC.